These 6 T cell receptor beta chains originate from one sample sequenced in a study of blood T cells in healthy people across ages. Next came a second PCR, run for about 6 to 12 cycles, which used a sample-barcoded 5' primer along with a J-beta primer mix. MiXCR, applied by TCRdb to the 5' RACE reads, yields one record per CDR3 protein. The sample carries approximately 900,000 distinct CDR3 sequences, around 29% recorded once. These data were likewise used in another study, on T cells of mothers and their children.

Sequencing was carried out using blood. Source of these receptors: a woman aged 40 to 55 in good health.

The CDR3 reads CASSEWGNQPQHF. CDR3 bases: TGTGCCAGCAGTGAATGGGGAAATCAGCCCCAGCATTTT. The chain joins TRBV6-1 to TRBJ1-5; D is unclear. The CDR3 is made up of 13 amino acids. Germline lookup yields CDR1 MNHNS and CDR2 SASEGT. V was cut by 2 bases and J by 4 bases, with 6 bases left in between.

This clonotype was observed many times. This chain links TRBV29-1 with TRBJ2-7; no clear D. CDR3 length: 13 residues. CDR1 and CDR2 from the germline V gene are SQVTM and ANQGSEA. V was shortened by 6 bases and J by 0 bases, with 12 bases between the two germline ends. CDR3 sequence: CSVAPSHSYEQYF. Here the CDR3 DNA reads TGCAGCGTCGCCCCTTCACACTCCTACGAGCAGTACTTC.

The chain links TRBV24-1 to TRBJ2-1; TRBD1 or TRBD2 may be the D gene (6 bases each). Germline assignment: CDR1 KGHDR and CDR2 SFDVKD. Trimming left V 0 bases short and J 0 bases short, with 8 bases between. This CDR3 comprises 16 residues. For the CDR3, the DNA is TGTGCCACCAGTGATTTGCGGGGGCCCTCCTACAATGAGCAGTTCTTC. Protein: CATSDLRGPSYNEQFF.

This clonotype was counted many times. The DNA for the CDR3 is TGTGCCATCAGTGCTCCACGGGGGGGCGGTACAGATACGCAGTATTTT. Encoded protein: CAISAPRGGGTDTQYF. This chain joins TRBV10-3 and TRBJ2-3; 8 bases map to TRBD2. Unmatched junction bases numbered 9, after V lost 4 bases and J lost 3 bases. The CDR3 is 16 amino acids. Germline V gene sequence: CDR1 ENHRY, CDR2 SYGVKD.

The table lists this clonotype with many counts. The rearrangement links TRBV4-1 to TRBJ2-7; D possibly corresponds to TRBD1 (5 bases). Germline V gives CDR1 MGHRA, CDR2 YSYEKL. The CDR3 is made up of 13 amino acids. V lost 1 base and J lost 3, with 7 bases in between. CDR3 residues: CASSQGQIYEQYF. As DNA, the CDR3 is TGCGCCAGCAGCCAAGGACAGATCTACGAGCAGTACTTC.

This clonotype was recorded only once. The chain carries TRBV20-1 and TRBJ2-1, with TRBD1 matching over 8 bases. This CDR3 region has 14 residues. The J segment lost 3 bases and the V segment lost 3 bases, leaving 4 bases of the junction unmatched. The germline gives CDR1 DFQATT, CDR2 SNEGSKA (reference sequence). The chain's CDR3 is CSASQGAGYNEQFF. The CDR3 DNA reads as TGCAGTGCTAGTCAGGGGGCAGGCTACAATGAGCAGTTCTTC.